This entry lists 8 T cell receptor beta chains sequenced from one sample in a study of OX40 agonist ivuxolimab in advanced cancers. Profiled with immunoSEQ multiplex PCR; TCRdb holds only in-frame clones, not every one. The sample shows more than 60,000 clones, roughly 85% of them seen only once. The specimen comprised CD4+ or CD8+ T cells sorted from blood, sampled in a trial of the OX40 agonist ivuxolimab. The receptors originated from an adult with an advanced solid tumor such as melanoma, head and neck, liver or kidney cancer.

The chain has TRBV6-1 and TRBJ1-1; weak D call: TRBD1 (6 bases). V shed 10 bases and J shed 5 bases, with 17 bases lying between them. The CDR3 loop spans 13 amino acids. The germline CDR1 and CDR2 sequences are MNHNS and SASEGT. CDR3 sequence reads: CATTWEGGTEAFF. CDR3 sequence (DNA): TGTGCCACCACTTGGGAGGGGGGGACTGAAGCTTTCTTT.

The chain employs TRBV29-1 and TRBJ2-5, with 9 bases lining up with TRBD1. V dropped 6 bases and J dropped 6; count of bases not matched to a gene: 8. The CDR3 has 13 residues. Looked up from germline, CDR1 is SQVTM and CDR2 is ANQGSEA. The CDR3 DNA sequence: TGCAGCGTAGGAGGACAGGGGACGCAGACCCAGTACTTC. This gives the protein CSVGGQGTQTQYF.

The gene calls are TRBV5-4 and TRBJ2-3; D is possibly TRBD1 (6 bases). CDR1 and CDR2 (germline): SGHNT, YYREEE (reference sequence). The CDR3 is 16 amino acids. Trimming took 0 bases from V and 8 from J, leaving 19 bases between them. DNA for the CDR3: TGTGCCAGCAGCTTGGATCAGGGGTTACCCTCTGGTACGCAGTATTTT. This codes for CASSLDQGLPSGTQYF. The whole variable domain, remainder taken from reference TRBV5-4 and TRBJ2-3, is ETGVTQSPTHLIKTRGQQVTLRCSSQSGHNTVSWYQQALGQGPQFIFQYYREEENGRGNFPPRFSGLQFPNYSSELNVNALELDDSALYLCASSLDQGLPSGTQYFGPGTRLTVL.

This clone was observed a handful of times. V gene TRBV29-1 combines with J gene TRBJ2-5, with unresolved D. CDR3 length: 13 amino acids. V lost 5 bases to trimming and J lost 2 bases, with 12 bases between them. Germline CDR1 reads SQVTM; CDR2 reads ANQGSEA. CDR3: CSVSPQRQETQYF. CDR3 DNA sequence: TGCAGCGTTAGCCCACAACGGCAAGAGACCCAGTACTTC.

The V call is TRBV4-1, the J call TRBJ2-7, with no clear D. V shed 1 base and J shed 0 bases, with 7 bases lying between them. From germline, CDR1 is MGHRA and CDR2 YSYEKL. CDR3 size: 14 residues. This CDR3 is CASSQGGNSYEQYF. CDR3 bases: TGCGCCAGCAGCCAAGGGGGAAACTCCTACGAGCAGTACTTC.

The chain has TRBV7-2 and TRBJ1-5; D is ambiguous. Trimming took off 2 bases at V and 4 bases at J, with 12 bases between the two ends. This CDR3 has 15 residues. Germline loops: CDR1 SGHTA, CDR2 FQGNSA. The CDR3 nucleotides are TGTGCCAGCAGCTTAAGCAACGACGGGAATCAGCCCCAGCATTTT. Protein sequence: CASSLSNDGNQPQHF. The whole variable domain, remainder taken from reference TRBV7-2 and TRBJ1-5, is GAGVSQSPSNKVTEKGKDVELRCDPISGHTALYWYRQSLGQGLEFLIYFQGNSAPDKSGLPSDRFSAERTGGSVSTLTIQRTQQEDSAVYLCASSLSNDGNQPQHFGDGTRLSIL.

The chain is built from TRBV11-2 and TRBJ2-2; the match to TRBD2 covers 8 bases. CDR1 SGHAT and CDR2 FQNNGV come from the germline V gene. The junction had 0 bases not matched to a gene; V was cut back by 6 bases and J by 3 bases. The CDR3 extends over 13 amino acids. CDR3 DNA: TGTGCCAGCAGGCGGGGGGACACCGGGGAGCTGTTTTTT. Residues: CASRRGDTGELFF.

This clone was recorded a few times. The chain combines TRBV28 with TRBJ2-7, with D perhaps matching TRBD1 or TRBD2 (5 bases each). Germline CDR1 and CDR2: MDHEN and SYDVKM. The V end lost 8 bases, the J end lost 4 bases, and 21 bases lay between the germline ends. CDR3 length equals 15 residues. Here the CDR3 reads CASGPRDEGMYEQYF. The CDR3 DNA sequence: TGTGCCAGCGGCCCCCGGGACGAAGGAATGTACGAGCAGTACTTC.